This T cell receptor beta chain was sequenced during a study of shared T cell receptors in the human thymus. Here immunoSEQ multiplex PCR was the method, and the copy in TCRdb shows in-frame clones only, minus some. The sample has hundreds of thousands of clones, 70% to 90% seen once. The CDR3 runs 16 residues. V dropped 5 bases and J dropped 4; count of bases not matched to a gene: 12. Germline loops: CDR1 MDHEN, CDR2 SYDVKM. Separately, the same data were catalogued under a study of human thymus T cells. Turning to that study: Those donating were healthy Finnish infants in corrective surgery for congenital heart defects. Corrective heart surgery yielded resections, and these provided the thymus tissue.

This sequence joins TRBV28 and TRBJ1-2; 8 nucleotides agree with TRBD1. This TCR came from a boy in the first two years of life with a congenital heart defect. The specimen was thymocytes. This CDR3 reads CASSPDRTGFCYGYTF. CDR3 DNA sequence: TGTGCCAGCAGTCCTGATCGGACAGGGTTCTGCTATGGCTACACCTTC.